Detailed here is one TCR beta chain. Germline lookup yields CDR1 MNHEY and CDR2 SVGAGI. The CDR3 is made up of 13 amino acids. V was cut by 6 bases and J by 3 bases, with 12 bases left in between. This specimen belongs to a study of blood T cell repertoires in COVID-19. Study-wide background: Italy, Spain and the United States were the sources of the convalescent and acute COVID-19 samples. Nucleic acid was either cDNA or gDNA, and it came from T cells, B-cell-depleted T cells, or PBMCs.

Source study methods: Using reference gene primer amplification, nucleated cell counts were estimated. Method: immunoSEQ multiplex PCR; TCRdb's copy keeps in-frame clones and lacks some. Clone size and V and J calls were adopted from that table, with D and trimming inferred from the DNA. The table records 140,000 to 150,000 clones, around 80% of them present only once. The sequence was collected from a man between 60 and 75 years old with active or convalescent COVID-19. The chain carries TRBV6-5 and TRBJ2-7, with D perhaps TRBD2 (6 bases). Material for sequencing was peripheral blood. The CDR3: CASSKAGSYEQYF. The CDR3 DNA reads as TGTGCCAGCAGCAAAGCCGGGAGCTACGAGCAGTACTTC.